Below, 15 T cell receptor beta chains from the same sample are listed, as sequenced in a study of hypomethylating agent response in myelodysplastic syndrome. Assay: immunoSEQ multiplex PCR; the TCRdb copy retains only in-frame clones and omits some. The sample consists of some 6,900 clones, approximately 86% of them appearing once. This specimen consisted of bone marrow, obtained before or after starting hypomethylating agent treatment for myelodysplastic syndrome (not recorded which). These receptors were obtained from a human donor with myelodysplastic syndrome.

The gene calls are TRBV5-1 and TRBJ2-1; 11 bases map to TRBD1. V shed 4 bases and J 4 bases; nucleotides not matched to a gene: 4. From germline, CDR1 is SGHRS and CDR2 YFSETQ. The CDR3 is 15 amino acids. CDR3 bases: TGCGCCAGCAGCACCGGGACAGGGGGGTACAATGAGCAGTTCTTC. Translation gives CASSTGTGGYNEQFF.

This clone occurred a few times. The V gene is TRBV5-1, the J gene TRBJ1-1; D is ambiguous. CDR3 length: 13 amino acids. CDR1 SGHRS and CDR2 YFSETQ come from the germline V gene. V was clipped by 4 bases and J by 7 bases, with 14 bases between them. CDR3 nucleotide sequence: TGCGCCAGCAGCGGCCTCACACCGAGTGAAGCTTTCTTT. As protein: CASSGLTPSEAFF.

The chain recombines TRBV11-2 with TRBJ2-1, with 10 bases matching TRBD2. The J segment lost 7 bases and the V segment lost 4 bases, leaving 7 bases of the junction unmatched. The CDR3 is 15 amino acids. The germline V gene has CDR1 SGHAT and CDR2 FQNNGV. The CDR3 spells CASSSQRGGINEQFF. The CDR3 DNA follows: TGTGCCAGCAGCTCCCAGCGGGGGGGCATAAATGAGCAGTTCTTC.

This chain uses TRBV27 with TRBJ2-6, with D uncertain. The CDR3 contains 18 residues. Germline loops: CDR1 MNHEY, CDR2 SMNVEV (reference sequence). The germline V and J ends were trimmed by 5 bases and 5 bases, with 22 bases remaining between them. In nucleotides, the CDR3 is TGTGCCAGCAGTGGTAGATACTGGCTACAAAGTCGGGCCAACGTCCTGACTTTC. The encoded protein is CASSGRYWLQSRANVLTF.

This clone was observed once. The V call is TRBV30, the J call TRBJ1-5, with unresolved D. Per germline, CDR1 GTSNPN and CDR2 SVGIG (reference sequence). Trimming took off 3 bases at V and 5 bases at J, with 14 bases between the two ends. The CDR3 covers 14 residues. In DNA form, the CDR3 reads TGTGCCTGGAGCTCCCAAAGGTCGGATCAGCCCCAGCATTTT. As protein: CAWSSQRSDQPQHF. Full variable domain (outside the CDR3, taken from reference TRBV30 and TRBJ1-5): SQTIHQWPATLVQPVGSPLSLECTVEGTSNPNLYWYRQAAGRGLQLLFYSVGIGQISSEVPQNLSASRPQDRQFILSSKKLLLSDSGFYLCAWSSQRSDQPQHFGDGTRLSIL.

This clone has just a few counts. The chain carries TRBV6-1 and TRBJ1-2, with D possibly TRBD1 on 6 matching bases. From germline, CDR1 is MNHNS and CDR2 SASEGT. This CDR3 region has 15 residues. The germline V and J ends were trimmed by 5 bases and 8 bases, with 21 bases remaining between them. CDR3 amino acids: CASSREYRAASGYTF. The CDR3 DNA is TGTGCCAGCAGTCGTGAATACAGGGCTGCTAGCGGCTACACCTTC.

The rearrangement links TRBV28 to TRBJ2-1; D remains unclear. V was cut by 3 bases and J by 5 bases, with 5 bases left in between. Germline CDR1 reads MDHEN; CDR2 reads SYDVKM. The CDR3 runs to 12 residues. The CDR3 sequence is CASSLDNNEQFF. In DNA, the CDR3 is TGTGCCAGCAGTTTGGATAACAATGAGCAGTTCTTC.

This chain's CDR3 is CASINAGDLGETQYF. DNA for the CDR3: TGTGCCAGCATCAACGCAGGGGATTTGGGAGAGACCCAGTACTTC. V gene TRBV28 combines with J gene TRBJ2-5; possible D gene TRBD1, 6 bases. Germline assignment: CDR1 MDHEN and CDR2 SYDVKM. V was shortened by 7 bases and J by 4 bases, with 19 bases between the two germline ends. This CDR3 comprises 15 residues.

CDR3 nucleotides: TGTGCCAGCTCACCCAAGACTAGCGGAGAGACCCAGTACTTC. This codes for CASSPKTSGETQYF. V usage is TRBV18 and J usage is TRBJ2-5; 9 bases agree with TRBD2. Germline CDR1 is KGHSH and CDR2 is LQKENI. V trimming: 3 bases; J trimming: 4 bases; junction bases outside the gene matches: 3. The CDR3 is 14 amino acids.

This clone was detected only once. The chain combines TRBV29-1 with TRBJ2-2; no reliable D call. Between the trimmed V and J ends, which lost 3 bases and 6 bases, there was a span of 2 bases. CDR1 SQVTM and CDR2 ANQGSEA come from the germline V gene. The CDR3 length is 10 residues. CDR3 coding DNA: TGCAGCGTTGAGGCCGGGGAGCTGTTTTTT. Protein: CSVEAGELFF.

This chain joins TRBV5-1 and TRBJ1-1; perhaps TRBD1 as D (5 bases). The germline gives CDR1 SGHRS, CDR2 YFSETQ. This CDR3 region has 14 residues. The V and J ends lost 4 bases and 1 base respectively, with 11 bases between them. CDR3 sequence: CASSPGGKNTEAFF. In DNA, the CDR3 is TGCGCCAGCAGCCCCGGGGGGAAGAACACTGAAGCTTTCTTT.

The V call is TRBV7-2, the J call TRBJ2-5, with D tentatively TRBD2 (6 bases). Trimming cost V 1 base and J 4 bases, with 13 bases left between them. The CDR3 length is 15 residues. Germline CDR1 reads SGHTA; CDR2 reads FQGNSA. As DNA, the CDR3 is TGTGCCAGCAGCTTAGAGTCGGGGGACCGAGAGACCCAGTACTTC. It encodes CASSLESGDRETQYF.

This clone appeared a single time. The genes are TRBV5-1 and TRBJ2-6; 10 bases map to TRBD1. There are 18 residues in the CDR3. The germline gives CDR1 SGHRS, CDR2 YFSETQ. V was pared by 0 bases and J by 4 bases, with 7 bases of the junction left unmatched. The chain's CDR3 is CASSLVRTGGSGANVLTF. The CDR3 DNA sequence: TGCGCCAGCAGCTTGGTTCGGACAGGGGGGTCCGGGGCCAACGTCCTGACTTTC.

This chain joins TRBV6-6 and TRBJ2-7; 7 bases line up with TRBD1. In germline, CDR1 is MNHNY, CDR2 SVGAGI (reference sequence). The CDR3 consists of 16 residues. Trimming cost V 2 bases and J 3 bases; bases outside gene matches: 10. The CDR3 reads CASSYISTGYNYEQYV. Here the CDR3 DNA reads TGTGCCAGCAGTTACATCTCGACAGGGTATAACTACGAGCAGTACGTC.

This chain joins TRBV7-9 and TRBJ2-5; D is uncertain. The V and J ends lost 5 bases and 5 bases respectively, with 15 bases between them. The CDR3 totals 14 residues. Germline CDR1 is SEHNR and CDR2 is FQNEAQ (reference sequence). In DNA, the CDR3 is TGTGCCAGCAGCATGGGTGGGGTTCGGGAGACCCAGTACTTC. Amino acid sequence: CASSMGGVRETQYF.